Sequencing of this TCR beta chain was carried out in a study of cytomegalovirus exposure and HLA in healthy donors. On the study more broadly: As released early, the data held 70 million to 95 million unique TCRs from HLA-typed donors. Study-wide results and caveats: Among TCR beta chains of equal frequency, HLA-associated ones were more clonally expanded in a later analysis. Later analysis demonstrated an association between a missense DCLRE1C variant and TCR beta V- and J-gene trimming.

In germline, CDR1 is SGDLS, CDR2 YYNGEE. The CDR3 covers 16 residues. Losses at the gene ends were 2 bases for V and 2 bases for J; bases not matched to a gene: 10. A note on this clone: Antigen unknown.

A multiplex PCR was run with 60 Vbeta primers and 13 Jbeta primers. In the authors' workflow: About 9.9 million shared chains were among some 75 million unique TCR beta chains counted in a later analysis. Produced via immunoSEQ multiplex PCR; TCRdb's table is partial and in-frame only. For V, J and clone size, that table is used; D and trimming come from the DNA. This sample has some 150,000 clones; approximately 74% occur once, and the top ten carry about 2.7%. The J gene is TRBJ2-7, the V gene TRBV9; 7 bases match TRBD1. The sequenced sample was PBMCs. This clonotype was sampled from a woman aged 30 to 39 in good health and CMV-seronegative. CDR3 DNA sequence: TGTGCCAGCAGCGTTACCTGGGACAGAACCCCCTACGAGCAGTACTTC. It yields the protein CASSVTWDRTPYEQYF.